The sequence of this TCR beta chain was determined in a study of shared clonotypes between healthy human individuals. Study-wide context: The composition of the donors was two women and three men aged 18 to 49.

V was clipped by 1 base and J by 6 bases; unmatched bases: 23. The CDR3 runs to 22 residues. Germline V gene sequence: CDR1 MGHRA, CDR2 YSYEKL. This clone was recorded once. A split of CD4+ cells into CD45RA+ naive and CD45RA-negative memory subsets was performed. Per the study methods: Filtering differed because ImmunoSEQ produced junction-only sequences that carried no quality scores. Sequencing was performed with immunoSEQ multiplex PCR; in TCRdb, only in-frame clones are kept and a portion is missing. V, J and clone size are those of that table, while D and trimming were read from the DNA. The table has about 2,500,000 clones, more than 90% seen once.

The rearrangement links TRBV4-1 to TRBJ2-2; TRBD2 matches 10 bases. The TCR comes from a man younger than 35 in good health. The source material was naive CD4+ T cells sorted from blood. The sample's subset: CD45RA+ positively selected. The CDR3 nucleotides read TGCGCCAGCAGCCAAGTCGGGAAGTTTCAGCTCTATAGCGGGAGGATCGCCGGGGAGCTGTTTTTT. It encodes CASSQVGKFQLYSGRIAGELFF.